These 27 T cell receptor beta chains originate from one sample sequenced in a study of cytomegalovirus exposure and HLA in healthy donors. A multiplex PCR was run with 60 Vbeta primers and 13 Jbeta primers. Clones were sequenced by immunoSEQ multiplex PCR, and TCRdb holds only the in-frame ones, with some missing. The table has roughly 120,000 clones, less than 85% seen once. The sample was PBMCs. These receptors were collected from a male donor in good health and CMV-seronegative.

This sequence joins TRBV6-5 and TRBJ1-1; D might be TRBD1 (6 bases). This CDR3 region has 13 residues. Per germline, CDR1 MNHEY and CDR2 SVGAGI. V was shortened by 8 bases and J by 5 bases, with 15 bases between the two germline ends. The CDR3 here is CASGKVRGTEAFF. CDR3 coding DNA: TGTGCCAGCGGCAAAGTCAGGGGAACTGAAGCTTTCTTT.

V and J are TRBV5-1 and TRBJ2-2, with D tentatively TRBD1 (6 bases). Germline V CDR1 and CDR2: SGHRS, YFSETQ. The CDR3 runs to 14 residues. Trimming took 6 bases from V and 4 from J, leaving 13 bases between them. The CDR3 here is CASNLGTRTGELFF. The CDR3 coding sequence is TGCGCCAGCAACTTAGGGACACGCACCGGGGAGCTGTTTTTT. Full variable domain (rest looked up from reference TRBV5-1 and TRBJ2-2): KAGVTQTPRYLIKTRGQQVTLSCSPISGHRSVSWYQQTPGQGLQFLFEYFSETQRNKGNFPGRFSGRQFSNSRSEMNVSTLELGDSALYLCASNLGTRTGELFFGEGSRLTVL.

The V and J genes are TRBV30 and TRBJ1-4, with D tentatively TRBD1 (6 bases). The CDR3 extends over 14 amino acids. Trimming shortened V by 0 bases and J by 3 bases, and 8 bases separated the two germline ends. CDR1 is GTSNPN and CDR2 is SVGIG in the germline V gene (reference sequence). In DNA form, the CDR3 reads TGTGCCTGGAGTGTACAGGGAGCTAATGAAAAACTGTTTTTT. It codes for CAWSVQGANEKLFF.

The genes are TRBV5-5 and TRBJ1-2; D remains ambiguous. There are 17 residues in the CDR3. The V end lost 0 bases, the J end lost 4 bases, and 19 bases lay between the germline ends. Germline values: CDR1 SGHKS, CDR2 YYEKEE (reference sequence). CDR3 region: CASSLGGVSSGSYGYTF. The CDR3 DNA sequence: TGTGCCAGCAGCTTGGGTGGGGTCTCCTCTGGGAGCTATGGCTACACCTTC.

The V call is TRBV4-1, the J call TRBJ2-1; maybe TRBD1 (5 bases). The CDR3 has 17 residues. The V gene's germline CDR1 is MGHRA and CDR2 YSYEKL. Trimming pared 0 bases from V and 8 bases from J, leaving 20 bases between. The CDR3 DNA reads as TGCGCCAGCAGCCAAGATTTTGGGCAGGGAAGCGAAGATGAGCAGTTCTTC. Its protein product is CASSQDFGQGSEDEQFF.

The genes are TRBV29-1 and TRBJ2-3, with D maybe TRBD1 (6 bases). The V end was cut by 7 bases, the J end by 4 bases, with 15 bases between. The CDR3 has 13 amino acids. Per germline, CDR1 SQVTM and CDR2 ANQGSEA. The CDR3 loop reads CSGRQGSPDTQYF. For the CDR3, the DNA is TGCAGCGGGAGGCAGGGGAGCCCAGATACGCAGTATTTT.

The chain couples TRBV6-4 to TRBJ2-1, with 7 bases fitting TRBD1. CDR1 is MRHNA and CDR2 is SNTAGT in the germline V gene. With V trimmed by 6 bases and J by 7 bases, 6 bases remained unmatched. The CDR3 contains 13 residues. The CDR3 DNA reads TGTGCCAGCAGCCCGACAGGGTTGAATGAGCAGTTCTTC. This codes for CASSPTGLNEQFF.

The V gene is TRBV6-5, the J gene TRBJ1-2, with TRBD1 as a possible D gene (5 bases). This CDR3 is built from 13 residues. Trimming left V 5 bases short and J 2 bases short, with 9 bases between. The germline CDR1 and CDR2 sequences are MNHEY and SVGAGI. The CDR3 loop is CASSLDSNYGYTF. For the CDR3, the DNA is TGTGCCAGCAGTCTCGACAGCAACTATGGCTACACCTTC.

This sequence joins TRBV29-1 and TRBJ1-1; 8 positions match TRBD1. CDR3 length equals 10 residues. Germline V gene lookup returns CDR1 SQVTM and CDR2 ANQGSEA. J was trimmed by 8 bases and V by 7 bases; bases with no gene match: 3. The DNA for the CDR3 is TGCAGCGGTCGGGACAGGGAAGCTTTCTTT. It translates to CSGRDREAFF.

The chain combines TRBV9 with TRBJ2-5; the match to TRBD2 covers 8 bases. The DNA end favors TRBJ2-7, so the J call may be wrong. This CDR3 spans 16 amino acids. CDR1 is SGDLS, CDR2 YYNGEE, per germline. The CDR3 is CASSPGGAGGSYEQYF. The CDR3 bases are TGTGCCAGCAGCCCCGGGGGGGCGGGGGGCTCCTACGAGCAGTACTTC.

This chain uses TRBV11-2 with TRBJ2-6; the D gene is possibly TRBD2 (6 bases). The CDR3 extends over 15 amino acids. Trimming removed 5 bases from V and 0 bases from J, with 8 bases in between. CDR1 SGHAT and CDR2 FQNNGV come from the germline V gene. Here the CDR3 reads CASSQAGSGANVLTF. In DNA, the CDR3 is TGTGCCAGCAGCCAAGCGGGCTCTGGGGCCAACGTCCTGACTTTC.

The chain uses TRBV5-6 and TRBJ2-7; TRBD1 aligns across 9 bases. V shed 3 bases, J shed 0 bases, and the junction held 7 bases outside the gene matches. The CDR3 contains 16 residues. Looked up from germline, CDR1 is SGHDT and CDR2 is YYEEEE. The CDR3 DNA follows: TGTGCCAGCAGCTCCTTCTGGACAGGGGCCTCCTACGAGCAGTACTTC. Protein: CASSSFWTGASYEQYF.

This clone was observed a few times. The V gene is TRBV7-2, the J gene TRBJ2-7; TRBD1 matches at 8 bases. J gave up 1 base and V 5 bases, and 4 bases lay outside the gene matches. Looked up from germline, CDR1 is SGHTA and CDR2 is FQGNSA. The CDR3 sequence is 14 residues long. The CDR3 coding sequence is TGTGCCAGCAGCACCCACAGGGGGTCCTACGAGCAGTACTTC. Its translation is CASSTHRGSYEQYF.

The chain is built from TRBV6-5 and TRBJ1-1; D is possibly TRBD1 (5 bases). The CDR3 has 13 residues. V was pared by 5 bases and J by 4 bases, with 11 bases between. CDR1 and CDR2 (germline): MNHEY, SVGAGI. The CDR3 loop reads CASSGTWSTEAFF. For the CDR3, the DNA is TGTGCCAGCAGTGGGACTTGGTCCACTGAAGCTTTCTTT.

The CDR3 loop is CAWSLLAEHTGELFF. In nucleotides, the CDR3 is TGTGCCTGGAGTTTACTAGCGGAACACACCGGGGAGCTGTTTTTT. The chain has TRBV30 and TRBJ2-2; 8 bases match TRBD2. Germline V lookup: CDR1 GTSNPN, CDR2 SVGIG (reference sequence). The CDR3 is made up of 15 amino acids. Germline trimming cut 2 bases from V and 3 bases from J; bases unmatched to any gene: 5. Based on the CDR3 plus reference TRBV30 and TRBJ2-2, the full variable domain is SQTIHQWPATLVQPVGSPLSLECTVEGTSNPNLYWYRQAAGRGLQLLFYSVGIGQISSEVPQNLSASRPQDRQFILSSKKLLLSDSGFYLCAWSLLAEHTGELFFGEGSRLTVL.

This clone was picked up a small number of times. The chain joins TRBV5-4 to TRBJ2-1; TRBD2 aligns across 7 bases. Germline V lookup: CDR1 SGHNT, CDR2 YYREEE (reference sequence). The ends lost 1 base at V and 3 bases at J; junction bases unmatched: 4. The CDR3 contains 15 residues. The CDR3 DNA follows: TGTGCCAGCAGCTTGTTGAGCGGGAACTACAATGAGCAGTTCTTC. It codes for CASSLLSGNYNEQFF.

J is TRBJ1-1 and V is TRBV4-2; the match to TRBD1 covers 11 bases. CDR1 is LGHNA, CDR2 YNFKEQ, per germline. This CDR3 is built from 16 residues. Trimming took 4 bases from V and 2 from J; bases not matched to a gene: 6. For the CDR3, the DNA is TGTGCCAGCAGCCCGGGACAGGGGGGAACAAACACTGAAGCTTTCTTT. It is translated as CASSPGQGGTNTEAFF.

This clone was seen more than once but under ten times. The V and J genes are TRBV9 and TRBJ2-3; TRBD2 agrees at 7 bases. Looked up from germline, CDR1 is SGDLS and CDR2 is YYNGEE. The trim removed 4 bases at V and 4 bases at J, leaving 6 bases unmatched. The CDR3 runs 14 residues. The CDR3 nucleotides are TGTGCCAGCAGCCCCGGGGCGGGGGCAGATACGCAGTATTTT. It translates to CASSPGAGADTQYF.

In its sample, this clone was seen once. The chain carries TRBV6-1 and TRBJ2-7, with D maybe TRBD2 (6 bases). The CDR3 loop spans 16 amino acids. Trimming shortened V by 1 base and J by 6 bases, and 19 bases separated the two germline ends. The germline V gene encodes CDR1 MNHNS and CDR2 SASEGT. This CDR3 is CASSEEGTQIRLEQYF. DNA for the CDR3: TGTGCCAGCAGTGAAGAGGGGACTCAGATCCGCCTCGAGCAGTACTTC.

The chain recombines TRBV6-5 with TRBJ1-6, with TRBD1 as a possible D gene (5 bases). Germline V gene lookup returns CDR1 MNHEY and CDR2 SVGAGI. The CDR3 loop spans 16 amino acids. V lost 4 bases to trimming and J lost 9 bases, with 19 bases between them. CDR3 amino acids: CASSSSLAGWGSPLHF. The CDR3, as DNA: TGTGCCAGCAGTTCTTCTCTCGCAGGGTGGGGTTCACCCCTCCACTTT.

The chain uses TRBV2 and TRBJ1-1, with D tentatively TRBD1 (5 bases). CDR3 length: 14 residues. The germline gives CDR1 SNHLY, CDR2 FYNNEI. V was pared by 0 bases and J by 6 bases, with 11 bases between. The CDR3 sequence: CASSEARQTPEAFF. Here the CDR3 DNA reads TGTGCCAGCAGTGAAGCCCGACAGACTCCTGAAGCTTTCTTT.

The V call is TRBV11-2, the J call TRBJ2-2; 8 bases agree with TRBD1. Per the germline V gene, CDR1 is SGHAT and CDR2 is FQNNGV. The CDR3 sequence is 16 residues long. After removal of 7 bases from V and 2 bases from J, the junction contained 9 bases not matched to a gene. The CDR3 spells CASKSSGQANTGELFF. In DNA form, the CDR3 reads TGTGCCAGCAAATCCTCGGGACAGGCTAACACCGGGGAGCTGTTTTTT.

This clone appeared a single time. The chain is built from TRBV6-1 and TRBJ2-3; unclear D gene. CDR1 is MNHNS, CDR2 SASEGT, per germline. V was pared by 2 bases and J by 9 bases, with 6 bases between. The CDR3 runs to 11 residues. The CDR3 nucleotides are TGTGCCAGCAGTGAACCACAAACGCAGTATTTT. It translates to CASSEPQTQYF.

The CDR3 region has the DNA TGTGCCACAGAGCGGACGGCGATCGAGCAGTACTTC. Its protein product is CATERTAIEQYF. This chain links TRBV25-1 with TRBJ2-7; maybe TRBD2 (5 bases). CDR1 and CDR2 from the germline V gene are MGHDK and SYGVNS. This CDR3 region has 12 residues. V was pared by 10 bases and J by 6 bases, with 16 bases between.

The chain carries TRBV9 and TRBJ1-1; 10 nucleotides line up with TRBD1. Germline CDR1 reads SGDLS; CDR2 reads YYNGEE. V gave up 0 bases and J gave up 4 bases; unmatched junction bases: 15. The CDR3 runs 19 residues. CDR3 region: CASSVGGARDRGPGTEAFF. CDR3 coding DNA: TGTGCCAGCAGCGTAGGAGGCGCCCGGGACAGGGGCCCGGGCACTGAAGCTTTCTTT.

The chain carries TRBV7-9 and TRBJ1-2; D is unclear. Germline loops: CDR1 SEHNR, CDR2 FQNEAQ (reference sequence). Trimming left V 5 bases short and J 1 base short, with 14 bases between. CDR3 size: 15 residues. The CDR3 loop reads CASSPLTTLNYGYTF. In DNA, the CDR3 is TGTGCCAGCAGCCCACTGACAACCCTTAACTATGGCTACACCTTC.

This clone was detected only a few times. The chain couples TRBV6-5 to TRBJ1-1; TRBD1 agrees at 8 bases. Trimming cost V 6 bases and J 1 base; bases outside gene matches: 7. CDR1 MNHEY and CDR2 SVGAGI come from the germline V gene. This CDR3 contains 15 residues. The CDR3 sequence: CASRTTGTGNTEAFF. CDR3 coding DNA: TGTGCCAGCAGGACCACCGGGACAGGGAACACTGAAGCTTTCTTT.